These 15 T cell receptor beta chains share one sample of origin, sequenced in a study of blood T cell repertoires in COVID-19. TCRdb's table, derived via immunoSEQ multiplex PCR, lists solely in-frame clones and lacks some. The profile shows roughly 180,000 clones, approximately 78% of them singletons. The sample comprised peripheral blood. Receptor source: a woman of 80 years or more with COVID-19, enrolled during active disease.

V is TRBV5-1 and J is TRBJ2-2; 12 bases agree with TRBD2. The CDR3 extends over 18 amino acids. CDR1 is SGHRS and CDR2 is YFSETQ in the germline V gene. The V segment lost 3 bases and the J segment 0 bases; nucleotides outside the gene matches: 6. CDR3: CASSYRLAGEANTGELFF. The CDR3 DNA is TGCGCCAGCAGCTATCGACTAGCGGGGGAAGCGAACACCGGGGAGCTGTTTTTT. Full variable domain (missing parts from reference TRBV5-1 and TRBJ2-2): KAGVTQTPRYLIKTRGQQVTLSCSPISGHRSVSWYQQTPGQGLQFLFEYFSETQRNKGNFPGRFSGRQFSNSRSEMNVSTLELGDSALYLCASSYRLAGEANTGELFFGEGSRLTVL.

This chain links TRBV7-9 with TRBJ2-7; 12 bases map to TRBD2. The CDR3 extends over 14 amino acids. Germline-derived CDR1 and CDR2 are SEHNR and FQNEAQ (reference sequence). The V segment lost 5 bases and the J segment 7 bases; nucleotides outside the gene matches: 6. The chain's CDR3 is CASSPTSGRFEQYF. In DNA, the CDR3 is TGTGCCAGCAGCCCCACTAGCGGGAGGTTTGAGCAGTACTTC.

The chain couples TRBV5-1 to TRBJ1-1; 10 bases align to TRBD1. Germline V gene sequence: CDR1 SGHRS, CDR2 YFSETQ. V shed 1 base and J 5 bases; nucleotides not matched to a gene: 5. The CDR3 runs 15 residues. The CDR3 nucleotides are TGCGCCAGCAGCTTGACCGGGACAGGGGAAACTGAAGCTTTCTTT. Protein sequence: CASSLTGTGETEAFF. Supplemented by reference TRBV5-1 and TRBJ1-1, the full variable domain reads KAGVTQTPRYLIKTRGQQVTLSCSPISGHRSVSWYQQTPGQGLQFLFEYFSETQRNKGNFPGRFSGRQFSNSRSEMNVSTLELGDSALYLCASSLTGTGETEAFFGQGTRLTVV.

The V and J genes are TRBV30 and TRBJ2-1; a possible D gene is TRBD2 (5 bases). Germline V CDR1 and CDR2: GTSNPN, SVGIG (reference sequence). The CDR3 is 12 residues long. V gave up 7 bases and J gave up 6 bases, with 13 bases separating them. The CDR3 nucleotides are TGTGCCTACCGGGAACGAGGCAATGAGCAGTTCTTC. Translating gives CAYRERGNEQFF.

CDR3 sequence (DNA): TGTGCCAGCAGCTTGAGCAATGAGCAGTTCTTC. Translated, it gives CASSLSNEQFF. This sequence joins TRBV7-8 and TRBJ2-1, with D unresolved. CDR3 length: 11 amino acids. Germline lookup yields CDR1 SGHVS and CDR2 FQNEAQ. V lost 3 bases and J lost 6, with 3 bases in between.

This clone was observed once. This sequence joins TRBV7-9 and TRBJ2-1; the D gene is possibly TRBD1 (8 bases). Trimming took off 5 bases at V and 9 bases at J, with 23 bases between the two ends. The germline gives CDR1 SEHNR, CDR2 FQNEAQ (reference sequence). CDR3 length: 16 amino acids. The CDR3 region has the DNA TGTGCCAGCAGCCCAGGACAGGGAGGGAGGCTGGGTGAGCAGTTCTTC. It encodes CASSPGQGGRLGEQFF.

This chain links TRBV5-1 with TRBJ2-4; 9 nucleotides line up with TRBD1. This CDR3 spans 19 amino acids. Germline lookup yields CDR1 SGHRS and CDR2 YFSETQ. Unmatched junction bases numbered 15, after V lost 4 bases and J lost 1 base. The CDR3 DNA reads TGCGCCAGCAGCCGCTGGACAGGGGAAGGTGTCGTGGCCAAAAACATTCAGTACTTC. It translates to CASSRWTGEGVVAKNIQYF.

The sample holds one count of this clone. The V and J genes are TRBV7-2 and TRBJ1-3; D unresolved. The CDR3 consists of 14 residues. Trimming left V 5 bases short and J 0 bases short, with 8 bases between. Germline CDR1 is SGHTA and CDR2 is FQGNSA. The chain's CDR3 is CASSPSLSGNTIYF. The CDR3 bases are TGTGCCAGCAGCCCATCACTCTCTGGAAACACCATATATTTT. Supplemented by reference TRBV7-2 and TRBJ1-3, the full variable domain reads GAGVSQSPSNKVTEKGKDVELRCDPISGHTALYWYRQSLGQGLEFLIYFQGNSAPDKSGLPSDRFSAERTGGSVSTLTIQRTQQEDSAVYLCASSPSLSGNTIYFGEGSWLTVV.

The chain has TRBV29-1 and TRBJ1-2; D unclear. Germline CDR1 is SQVTM and CDR2 is ANQGSEA. The CDR3 length is 12 residues. V dropped 5 bases and J dropped 4 bases, with 11 bases sitting between them. CDR3: CSVLPGGYGYTF. In DNA form, the CDR3 reads TGCAGCGTTCTTCCAGGAGGCTATGGCTACACCTTC.

This clone was counted once. The chain links TRBV5-4 to TRBJ1-2, with 11 positions matching TRBD1. V dropped 0 bases and J dropped 2; count of bases not matched to a gene: 3. CDR3 length equals 16 residues. Germline loops: CDR1 SGHNT, CDR2 YYREEE (reference sequence). This chain's CDR3 is CASSLGGQGVNYGYTF. For the CDR3, the DNA is TGTGCCAGCAGCTTGGGGGGACAGGGGGTGAACTATGGCTACACCTTC.

The chain links TRBV6-6 to TRBJ2-1; 7 bases fit TRBD2. V trimming: 2 bases; J trimming: 7 bases; junction bases outside the gene matches: 2. CDR1 is MNHNY, CDR2 SVGAGI, per germline (reference sequence). CDR3 length: 13 amino acids. CDR3 sequence: CASSYASGNEQFF. CDR3 coding DNA: TGTGCCAGCAGTTACGCTAGCGGAAATGAGCAGTTCTTC.

This chain connects TRBV5-6 to TRBJ1-2; TRBD1 matches at 7 bases. This CDR3 is built from 14 residues. Unmatched junction bases numbered 5, after V lost 4 bases and J lost 2 bases. Germline CDR1 SGHDT, CDR2 YYEEEE. CDR3 protein: CASSPRTGNYGYTF. CDR3 DNA: TGTGCCAGCAGCCCAAGGACAGGAAACTATGGCTACACCTTC.

This clone was counted ten times or more. This chain links TRBV28 with TRBJ2-3, with D possibly TRBD1 on 5 matching bases. The CDR3 runs 14 residues. Trimming cost V 4 bases and J 0 bases, with 8 bases left between them. In germline, CDR1 is MDHEN, CDR2 SYDVKM. CDR3 residues: CASSSGQSTDTQYF. The CDR3, as DNA: TGTGCCAGCAGTTCAGGACAAAGCACAGATACGCAGTATTTT.

This clone was seen just once. The chain has TRBV7-9 and TRBJ2-5; 9 nucleotides match TRBD1. The CDR3 is made up of 13 amino acids. The germline V gene encodes CDR1 SEHNR and CDR2 FQNEAQ (reference sequence). Trimming removed 4 bases from V and 4 bases from J; junction bases left unmatched: 1. For the CDR3, the DNA is TGTGCCAGCAGCTGGGACAGGGCAGAGACCCAGTACTTC. It encodes CASSWDRAETQYF.

The chain is built from TRBV13 and TRBJ2-7, with TRBD1 as a possible D gene (6 bases). This CDR3 is 14 amino acids long. CDR1 and CDR2 from the germline V gene are PRHDT and FYEKMQ (reference sequence). V shed 1 base and J shed 7 bases, with 14 bases lying between them. CDR3 in amino acids: CASSLAADSWEQYF. Written as DNA, the CDR3 is TGTGCCAGCAGCTTAGCCGCGGACAGCTGGGAGCAGTACTTC. Full variable domain (rest looked up from reference TRBV13 and TRBJ2-7): AAGVIQSPRHLIKEKRETATLKCYPIPRHDTVYWYQQGPGQDPQFLISFYEKMQSDKGSIPDRFSAQQFSDYHSELNMSSLELGDSALYFCASSLAADSWEQYFGPGTRLTVT.